The 18 T cell receptor beta chains below come from one sample, sequenced in a study of blood T cells in healthy people across ages. A second PCR, run for about 6 to 11 cycles, used a sample-barcoded 5' primer plus a J-beta primer mix. TCRdb independently ran MiXCR on the 5' RACE reads; one entry per CDR3 protein. The profile shows around 870,000 distinct CDR3 sequences, more than 25% of them singletons. Sequenced material: blood. The receptors originated from an elderly woman in good health.

This clonotype was seen at least ten times. V usage is TRBV3-1 and J usage is TRBJ2-5; 7 bases map to TRBD2. The junction had 10 bases not matched to a gene; V was cut back by 4 bases and J by 2 bases. This CDR3 contains 16 residues. Germline V gene lookup returns CDR1 LGHDT and CDR2 YNNKEL (reference sequence). The CDR3 bases are TGTGCCAGCAGCCTAAGACCGGGAGGAGGGCAAGAGACCCAGTACTTC. Its translation: CASSLRPGGGQETQYF.

The chain combines TRBV7-2 with TRBJ2-2, with TRBD2 matching 7 bases. This CDR3 region has 16 residues. The germline V gene encodes CDR1 SGHTA and CDR2 FQGNSA. The V gene end was trimmed by 5 bases and the J gene end by 2 bases; junction bases not matched to a gene: 8. CDR3 residues: CASSHWGRVNTGELFF. The CDR3 DNA reads TGTGCCAGCAGCCATTGGGGGAGGGTTAACACCGGGGAGCTGTTTTTT.

This chain's CDR3 is CSARGGLAGGAQETQYF. The DNA for the CDR3 is TGCAGTGCTAGAGGTGGTCTAGCGGGGGGCGCACAAGAGACCCAGTACTTC. V and J are TRBV20-1 and TRBJ2-5; 11 bases line up with TRBD2. The V gene's germline CDR1 is DFQATT and CDR2 SNEGSKA (reference sequence). This CDR3 is built from 17 residues. The V and J ends lost 1 base and 2 bases, in that order; junction bases with no gene match: 9.

In the case of this clonotype: A much larger clone lies one base from this, so it may be a read error. The rearrangement joins TRBV7-9 to TRBJ2-7; D possibly corresponds to TRBD2 (6 bases). In germline, CDR1 is SEHNR, CDR2 FQNEAQ (reference sequence). The CDR3 is made up of 16 amino acids. Trimming pared 5 bases from V and 7 bases from J, leaving 24 bases between. CDR3 nucleotide sequence: TGTGCCAGCAGCGCCTCGACTAGGTGGTCCTACAATGAGCAGTACTTC. Its translation is CASSASTRWSYNEQYF.

The gene calls are TRBV25-1 and TRBJ1-1; D is unresolved. The V end lost 3 bases, the J end lost 1 base, and 12 bases lay between the germline ends. From germline, CDR1 is MGHDK and CDR2 SYGVNS. The CDR3 is 15 residues long. The CDR3, as DNA: TGTGCCAGCAGTGATGTTGGGAATACGAACACTGAAGCTTTCTTT. Residues: CASSDVGNTNTEAFF.

Concerning this clonotype: A clone one base away is much larger, so this may be a read error. The gene calls are TRBV7-9 and TRBJ2-5, with D possibly TRBD2 on 6 matching bases. The germline V gene encodes CDR1 SEHNR and CDR2 FQNEAQ (reference sequence). V gave up 0 bases and J gave up 4 bases, with 21 bases separating them. The CDR3 loop spans 18 amino acids. For the CDR3, the DNA is TGTGCCAGCAGCTTAGCCCTACCGGGACGGGGGATAGGAGAGACCCAGTACTTC. This gives the protein CASSLALPGRGIGETQYF.

The chain joins TRBV20-1 to TRBJ2-1, with a tentative D call TRBD2 (5 bases). Germline V gene sequence: CDR1 DFQATT, CDR2 SNEGSKA (reference sequence). V was shortened by 6 bases and J by 7 bases, with 13 bases between the two germline ends. The CDR3 is made up of 12 amino acids. This CDR3 reads CSALPTRNEQFF. CDR3 in DNA: TGCAGTGCCTTACCTACTAGGAATGAGCAGTTCTTC.

This clonotype was recorded a few times. The chain joins TRBV24-1 to TRBJ2-1; no definite D call. Germline V gene data show CDR1 as KGHDR and CDR2 as SFDVKD. CDR3 size: 16 residues. V was shortened by 5 bases and J by 0 bases, with 13 bases between the two germline ends. CDR3 DNA sequence: TGTGCCACCAGTGCCCCCTCCGCCGCCTCCTACAATGAGCAGTTCTTC. Its translation is CATSAPSAASYNEQFF.

Points on this clonotype: Being one base from a much bigger clone, this may be a read error. V gene TRBV7-2 combines with J gene TRBJ2-5; TRBD2 matches 8 bases. Unmatched junction bases numbered 17, after V lost 3 bases and J lost 11 bases. CDR1 SGHTA and CDR2 FQGNSA come from the germline V gene. The CDR3 runs 16 residues. The CDR3 coding sequence is TGTGCCAGCAGCTTGGCGGGACTAGGTATCTACAATGAGCAGTACTTC. It translates to CASSLAGLGIYNEQYF.

This chain links TRBV13 with TRBJ1-2, with D maybe TRBD1 (6 bases). This CDR3 comprises 14 residues. In germline, CDR1 is PRHDT, CDR2 FYEKMQ (reference sequence). The ends were cut back, 6 bases at V and 4 bases at J, with 15 bases in the middle. The CDR3 spells CASRPGGSPYGYTF. In DNA form, the CDR3 reads TGTGCCAGCAGACCGGGGGGCAGTCCCTATGGCTACACCTTC.

The chain joins TRBV14 to TRBJ2-7; no clear D. CDR3 length: 12 residues. The germline V gene encodes CDR1 SGHDN and CDR2 FVKESK. V dropped 1 base and J dropped 6 bases, with 7 bases sitting between them. DNA of the CDR3: TGTGCCAGCAGCCAAGTAAACGTCGAGCAGTACTTC. Translated, it gives CASSQVNVEQYF.

Comments on this clonotype: A read error may explain this, as a much larger clone is one base away. J is TRBJ1-2 and V is TRBV4-2; maybe TRBD1 (5 bases). V was clipped by 3 bases and J by 2 bases, with 13 bases between them. There are 15 residues in the CDR3. CDR1 LGHNA and CDR2 YNFKEQ come from the germline V gene. The CDR3 sequence is CASSQLQGWNYGYTF. CDR3 sequence (DNA): TGTGCCAGCAGCCAGCTGCAGGGTTGGAACTATGGCTACACCTTC.

This clonotype was seen ten or more times. This chain's CDR3 is CASSLARGSYEQYF. The CDR3 DNA reads as TGCGCCAGCAGCTTGGCTCGGGGATCCTACGAGCAGTACTTC. The J gene is TRBJ2-7, the V gene TRBV5-1, with D perhaps TRBD2 (5 bases). The CDR3 runs to 14 residues. The V gene's germline CDR1 is SGHRS and CDR2 YFSETQ. V was pared by 0 bases and J by 1 base, with 8 bases between.

The chain couples TRBV10-3 to TRBJ1-2, with a weak D call TRBD1 (5 bases). This CDR3 has 11 residues. Germline V lookup: CDR1 ENHRY, CDR2 SYGVKD. V was clipped by 6 bases and J by 8 bases, with 10 bases between them. The CDR3 sequence: CAIRDAGGYTF. The CDR3 DNA reads TGTGCCATCAGAGACGCAGGGGGCTACACCTTC.

Comment on this clonotype: Given a much more abundant clone one base away, this may be a read error. This chain uses TRBV9 with TRBJ2-5, with 7 bases identical to TRBD2. The J call is uncertain, as TRBJ2-1 better fits the DNA end. The CDR3 is made up of 16 amino acids. Germline V lookup: CDR1 SGDLS, CDR2 YYNGEE. CDR3 sequence: CASSVLGLADYSEQFF. In DNA, the CDR3 is TGTGCCAGCAGCGTACTCGGGCTAGCGGATTACAGTGAGCAGTTCTTC.

The chain combines TRBV30 with TRBJ1-1; possible D gene TRBD1, 6 bases. The CDR3 totals 13 residues. Trimming pared 1 base from V and 3 bases from J, leaving 9 bases between. CDR1 is GTSNPN and CDR2 is SVGIG in the germline V gene (reference sequence). This chain's CDR3 is CAWSGGAYTEAFF. CDR3 bases: TGTGCCTGGAGTGGGGGGGCATACACTGAAGCTTTCTTT.

This clonotype has only a few counts. The V gene is TRBV7-2, the J gene TRBJ1-1; D is possibly TRBD1 (6 bases). This CDR3 is built from 12 residues. V shed 4 bases and J shed 11 bases, with 14 bases lying between them. CDR1 is SGHTA, CDR2 FQGNSA, per germline. CDR3 amino acids: CASSSRTAGAFF. The CDR3 DNA sequence: TGTGCCAGCAGCTCGAGGACAGCAGGGGCTTTCTTT.

This clonotype occurred a few times. One base away lies a much larger clone, so this may be a sequencing read error. The rearrangement uses TRBV20-1 and TRBJ1-2, with D uncertain. Germline V gene lookup returns CDR1 DFQATT and CDR2 SNEGSKA (reference sequence). The germline V and J ends were trimmed by 8 bases and 8 bases, with 12 bases remaining between them. The CDR3 is 10 amino acids. CDR3: CSTSHGGYTF. Here the CDR3 DNA reads TGCAGTACTTCCCACGGGGGCTACACCTTC.